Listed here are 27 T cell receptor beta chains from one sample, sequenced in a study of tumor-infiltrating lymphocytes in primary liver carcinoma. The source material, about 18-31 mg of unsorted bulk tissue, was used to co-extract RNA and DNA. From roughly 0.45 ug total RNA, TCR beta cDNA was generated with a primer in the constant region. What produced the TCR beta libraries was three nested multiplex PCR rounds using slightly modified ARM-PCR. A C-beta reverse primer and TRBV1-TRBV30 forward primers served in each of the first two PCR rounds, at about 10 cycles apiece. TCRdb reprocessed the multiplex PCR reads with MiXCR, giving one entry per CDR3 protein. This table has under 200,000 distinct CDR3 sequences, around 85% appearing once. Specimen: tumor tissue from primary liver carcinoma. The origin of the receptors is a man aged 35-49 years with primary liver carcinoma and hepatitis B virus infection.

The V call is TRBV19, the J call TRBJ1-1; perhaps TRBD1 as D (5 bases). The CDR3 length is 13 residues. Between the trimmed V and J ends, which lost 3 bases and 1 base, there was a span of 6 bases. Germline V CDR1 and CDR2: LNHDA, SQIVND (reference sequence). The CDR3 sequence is CASSITGNTEAFF. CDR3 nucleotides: TGTGCCAGTAGTATTACAGGGAACACTGAAGCTTTCTTT.

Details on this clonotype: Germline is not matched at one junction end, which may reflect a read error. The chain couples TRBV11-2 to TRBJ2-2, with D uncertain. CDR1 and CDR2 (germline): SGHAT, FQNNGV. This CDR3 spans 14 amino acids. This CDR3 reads CTSSTDSDTVELFF. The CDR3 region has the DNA TGTACCAGCAGCACAGACTCTGACACCGTGGAGCTGTTTTTT.

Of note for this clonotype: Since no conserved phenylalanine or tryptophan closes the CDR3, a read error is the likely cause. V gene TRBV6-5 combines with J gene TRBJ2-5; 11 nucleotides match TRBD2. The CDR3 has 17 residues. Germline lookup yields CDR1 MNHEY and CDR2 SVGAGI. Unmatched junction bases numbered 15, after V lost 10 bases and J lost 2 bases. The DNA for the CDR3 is TGTGCCAACAGCGCGGACACTAGCGGGGGACTTCAAGAGACCCAGTACTTA. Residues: CANSADTSGGLQETQYL.

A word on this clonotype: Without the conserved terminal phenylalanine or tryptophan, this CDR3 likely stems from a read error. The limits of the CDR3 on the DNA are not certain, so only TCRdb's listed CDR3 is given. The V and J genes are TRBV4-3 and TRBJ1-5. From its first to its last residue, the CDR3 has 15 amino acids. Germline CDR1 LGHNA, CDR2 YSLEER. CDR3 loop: CASSQDQGGGKPQHL.

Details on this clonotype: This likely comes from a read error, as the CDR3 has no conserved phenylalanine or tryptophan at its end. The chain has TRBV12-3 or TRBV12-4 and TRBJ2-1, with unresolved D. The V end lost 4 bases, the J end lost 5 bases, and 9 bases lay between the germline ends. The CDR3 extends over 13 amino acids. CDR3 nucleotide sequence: TGTGCCAGCAGTTCCGTCGTTCACAATGAGCAGTTCTTA. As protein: CASSSVVHNEQFL.

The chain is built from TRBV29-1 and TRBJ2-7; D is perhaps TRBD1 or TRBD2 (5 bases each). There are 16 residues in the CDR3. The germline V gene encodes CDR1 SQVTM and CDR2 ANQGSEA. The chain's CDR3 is CGAMTSGTGTPYNQYF. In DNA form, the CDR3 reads TGCGGTGCCATGACATCTGGGACCGGCACTCCCTACAATCAGTACTTC.

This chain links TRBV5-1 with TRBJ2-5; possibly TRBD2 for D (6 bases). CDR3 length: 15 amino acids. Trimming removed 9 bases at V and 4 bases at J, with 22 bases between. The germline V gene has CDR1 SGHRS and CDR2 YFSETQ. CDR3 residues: CANIPLGVGGETQYF. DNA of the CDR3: TGCGCCAACATTCCATTGGGGGTCGGGGGAGAGACCCAGTACTTC.

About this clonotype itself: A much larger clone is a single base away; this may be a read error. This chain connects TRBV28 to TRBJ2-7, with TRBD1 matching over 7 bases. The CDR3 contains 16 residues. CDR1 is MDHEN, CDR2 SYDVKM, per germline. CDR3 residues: CASSHRGNLGKDEHYF. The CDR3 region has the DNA TGTGCCAGCAGTCACAGGGGAAATCTAGGTAAAGACGAGCACTACTTC.

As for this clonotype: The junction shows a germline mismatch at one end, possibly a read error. The CDR3: CASRPGANSGELLF. CDR3 sequence (DNA): TGTGCCAGCAGGCCAGGGGCGAACAGCGGGGAGCTGCTTTTT. The rearrangement links TRBV5-4 to TRBJ2-2; weak D call: TRBD2 (7 bases). The V gene's germline CDR1 is SGHNT and CDR2 YYREEE (reference sequence). This CDR3 is 14 amino acids long.

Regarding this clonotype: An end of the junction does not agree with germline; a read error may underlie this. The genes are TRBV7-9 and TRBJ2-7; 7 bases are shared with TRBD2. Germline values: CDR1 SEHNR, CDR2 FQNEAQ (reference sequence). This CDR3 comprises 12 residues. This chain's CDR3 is CASSWAGDEHHF. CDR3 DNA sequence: TGTGCCAGCAGCTGGGCGGGGGACGAGCATCACTTC. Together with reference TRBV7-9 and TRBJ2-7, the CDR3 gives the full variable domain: DTGVSQNPRHKITKRGQNVTFRCDPISEHNRLYWYRQTLGQGPEFLTYFQNEAQLEKSRLLSDRFSAERPKGSFSTLEIQRTEQGDSAMYLCASSWAGDEHHFGPGTRLTVT.

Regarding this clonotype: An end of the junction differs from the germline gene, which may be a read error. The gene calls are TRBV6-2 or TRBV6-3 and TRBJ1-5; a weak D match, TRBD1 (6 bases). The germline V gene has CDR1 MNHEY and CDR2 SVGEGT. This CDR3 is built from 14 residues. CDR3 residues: CASSSTGFNQRQHF. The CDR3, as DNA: TGTGCCAGCAGTTCGACAGGATTCAATCAGCGCCAGCATTTT.

Written as DNA, the CDR3 is TGTGCTAGTAGTTACCCCGAAGGGGGAAGAGACGAGCAGTACTTC. Its protein is CASSYPEGGRDEQYF. This chain connects TRBV6-6 to TRBJ2-7; maybe TRBD1 (6 bases). CDR3 length: 15 residues. The germline CDR1 and CDR2 sequences are MNHNY and SVGAGI (reference sequence).

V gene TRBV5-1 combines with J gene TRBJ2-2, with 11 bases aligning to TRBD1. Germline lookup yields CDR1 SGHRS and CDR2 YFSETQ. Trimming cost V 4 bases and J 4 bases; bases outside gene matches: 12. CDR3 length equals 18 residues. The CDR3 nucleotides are TGCGCCAGCAGCCAACTCCCCTCAGGGACAGGGGGCACCGGGGAGCTGTTTTTT. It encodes CASSQLPSGTGGTGELFF. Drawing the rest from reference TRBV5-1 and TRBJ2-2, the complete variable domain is KAGVTQTPRYLIKTRGQQVTLSCSPISGHRSVSWYQQTPGQGLQFLFEYFSETQRNKGNFPGRFSGRQFSNSRSEMNVSTLELGDSALYLCASSQLPSGTGGTGELFFGEGSRLTVL.

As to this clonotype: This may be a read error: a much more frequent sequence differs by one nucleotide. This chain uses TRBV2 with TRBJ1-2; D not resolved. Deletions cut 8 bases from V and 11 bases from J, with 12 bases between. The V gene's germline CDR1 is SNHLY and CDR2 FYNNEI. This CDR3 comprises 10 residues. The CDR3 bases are TGTGCCAGCGGTGGGCGTTCATACACCTTC. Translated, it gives CASGGRSYTF.

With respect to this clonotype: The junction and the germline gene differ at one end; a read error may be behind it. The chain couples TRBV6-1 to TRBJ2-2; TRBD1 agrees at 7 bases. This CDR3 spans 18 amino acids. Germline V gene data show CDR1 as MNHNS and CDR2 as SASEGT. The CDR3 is CANSEALPGGANTGELFF. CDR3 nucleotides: TGTGCCAACAGTGAAGCGCTTCCAGGGGGAGCGAACACCGGGGAGCTATTTTTT.

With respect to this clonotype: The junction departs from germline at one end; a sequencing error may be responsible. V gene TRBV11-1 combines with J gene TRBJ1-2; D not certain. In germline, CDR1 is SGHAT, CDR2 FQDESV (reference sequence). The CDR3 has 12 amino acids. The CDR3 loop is CASSSAPSDYSF. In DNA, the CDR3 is TGTGCCAGCAGCTCAGCGCCGAGCGACTACAGCTTC. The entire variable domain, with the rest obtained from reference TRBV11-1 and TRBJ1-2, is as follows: EAEVAQSPRYKITEKSQAVAFWCDPISGHATLYWYRQILGQGPELLVQFQDESVVDDSQLPKDRFSAERLKGVDSTLKIQPAELGDSAMYLCASSSAPSDYSFGSGTRLTVV.

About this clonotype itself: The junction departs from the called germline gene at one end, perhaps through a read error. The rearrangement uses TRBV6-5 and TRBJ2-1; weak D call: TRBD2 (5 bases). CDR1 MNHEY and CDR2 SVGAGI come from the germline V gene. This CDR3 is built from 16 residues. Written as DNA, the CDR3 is TGTGCCAGCAGTTCGAAGCGAGCGGAGCTCTACAATGAGCGGTTCTTC. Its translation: CASSSKRAELYNERFF.

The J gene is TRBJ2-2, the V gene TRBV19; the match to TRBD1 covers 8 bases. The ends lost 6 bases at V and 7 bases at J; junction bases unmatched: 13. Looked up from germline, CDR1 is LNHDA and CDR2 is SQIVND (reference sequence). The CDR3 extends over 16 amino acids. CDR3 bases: TGTGCCAGTAGCTCCCGAGTAGGGACAGGATTCGGGGAGCTGTTTTTT. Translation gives CASSSRVGTGFGELFF.

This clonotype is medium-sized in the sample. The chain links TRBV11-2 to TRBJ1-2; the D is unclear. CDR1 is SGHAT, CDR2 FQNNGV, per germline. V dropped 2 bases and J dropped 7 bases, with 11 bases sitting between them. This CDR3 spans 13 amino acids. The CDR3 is CASSLTGVSGYTF. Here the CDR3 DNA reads TGTGCCAGCAGCTTAACGGGAGTATCTGGCTACACCTTC.

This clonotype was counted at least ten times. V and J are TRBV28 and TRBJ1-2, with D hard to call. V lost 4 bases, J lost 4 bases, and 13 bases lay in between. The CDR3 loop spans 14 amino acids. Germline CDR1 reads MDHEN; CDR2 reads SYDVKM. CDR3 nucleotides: TGTGCCAGCAGTTCCAATTACGGGGTCTATGGCTACACCTTC. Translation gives CASSSNYGVYGYTF.

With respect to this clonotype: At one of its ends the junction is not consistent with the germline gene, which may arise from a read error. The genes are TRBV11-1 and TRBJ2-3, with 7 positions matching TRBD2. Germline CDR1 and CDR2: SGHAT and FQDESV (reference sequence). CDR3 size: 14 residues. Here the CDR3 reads CASSIRRRAGESHF. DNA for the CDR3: TGTGCCAGCAGCATAAGGCGACGTGCGGGAGAGTCTCACTTT.

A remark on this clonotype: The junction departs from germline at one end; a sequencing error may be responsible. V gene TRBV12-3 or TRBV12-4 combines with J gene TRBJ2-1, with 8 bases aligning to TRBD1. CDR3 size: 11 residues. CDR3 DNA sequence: TGTGTCAGCAGTGCAGGGACAGGGCAGTTCTTC. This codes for CVSSAGTGQFF.

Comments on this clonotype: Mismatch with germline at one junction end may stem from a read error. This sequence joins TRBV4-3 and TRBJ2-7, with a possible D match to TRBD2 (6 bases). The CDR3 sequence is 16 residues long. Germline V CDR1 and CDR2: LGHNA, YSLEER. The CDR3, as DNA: TGCGCCAGCAGCCAAGATTTTGGGAGGACATCGGACGAGCAATGCTTC. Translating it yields CASSQDFGRTSDEQCF.

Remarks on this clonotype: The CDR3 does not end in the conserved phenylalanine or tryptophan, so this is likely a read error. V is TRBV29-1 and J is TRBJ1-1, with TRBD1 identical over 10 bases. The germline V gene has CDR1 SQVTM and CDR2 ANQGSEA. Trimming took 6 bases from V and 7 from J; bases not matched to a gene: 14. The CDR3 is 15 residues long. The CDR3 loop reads CSVTGGLLLGIEAFY. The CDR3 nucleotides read TGCAGCGTGACAGGGGGCCTCCTCCTGGGCATTGAAGCTTTCTAT.

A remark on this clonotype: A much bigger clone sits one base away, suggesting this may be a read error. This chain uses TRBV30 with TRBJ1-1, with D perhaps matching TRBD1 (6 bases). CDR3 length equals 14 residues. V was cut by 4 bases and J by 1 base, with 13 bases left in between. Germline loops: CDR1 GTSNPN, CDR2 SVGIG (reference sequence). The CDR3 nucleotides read TGTGCCTGGAACCACGAGACAGGGAACACTGAAGCTTTCTTT. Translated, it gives CAWNHETGNTEAFF.

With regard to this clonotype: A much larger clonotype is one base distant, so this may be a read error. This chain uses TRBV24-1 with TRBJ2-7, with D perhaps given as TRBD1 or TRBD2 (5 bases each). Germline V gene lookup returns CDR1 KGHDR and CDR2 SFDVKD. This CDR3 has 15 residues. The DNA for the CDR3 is TGTGCCACCAGTCGGACGGGGCAGGGAACCCACGAGCAGAACTTC. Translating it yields CATSRTGQGTHEQNF.

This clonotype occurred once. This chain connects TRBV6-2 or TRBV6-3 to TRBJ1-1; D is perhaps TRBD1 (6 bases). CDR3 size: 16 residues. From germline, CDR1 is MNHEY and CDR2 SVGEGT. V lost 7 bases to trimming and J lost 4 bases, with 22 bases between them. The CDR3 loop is CASKRTDTGRGTEAFF. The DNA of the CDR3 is TGTGCCAGCAAAAGAACCGATACAGGGAGGGGCACTGAAGCTTTCTTT.